This is a list of T cell receptor beta chains from one sample in a study of cytomegalovirus exposure and HLA in healthy donors. The method was immunoSEQ multiplex PCR; TCRdb's version includes in-frame clones alone and lacks a portion of them. The sample consists of about 120,000 clones, nearly 80% of them appearing once. Sequenced: PBMCs. The receptors originated from a woman aged 40 to 55 in good health and CMV-seronegative. CDR3s include the opening cysteine and the closing phenylalanine or tryptophan. D genes are given only for firm matches. Rows give clone size only sometimes, using once, few, many, or a class for an expanded clone.

j_call | v_call | d_call | clone_size | cdr3_nt | cdr3_aa
TRBJ2-7 | TRBV7-8 | . | . | TGTGCCAGCAGCTTACTCCAGCGGGCGTCCTACGAGCAGTACTTC | CASSLLQRASYEQYF
TRBJ2-4 | TRBV6-5 | . | . | TGTGCCAGCAGTTACTCGTCCGGGGGAAACAGTCAGTACTTC | CASSYSSGGNSQYF
TRBJ2-7 | TRBV28 | . | . | TGTGCCAGCAGGGGGGGAGGTTCTTTCTACGAGCAGTACTTC | CASRGGGSFYEQYF
TRBJ2-7 | TRBV13 | . | . | TGTGCCAGCAGCCCCAGGTCAGGCCGCGCCGTATACGAGCAGTACTTC | CASSPRSGRAVYEQYF
TRBJ1-2 | TRBV7-2 | . | once | TGTGCCAGCAGCTTTTCCCAGGGTGGCTATGGCTACACCTTC | CASSFSQGGYGYTF
TRBJ2-7 | TRBV5-1 | TRBD1 | . | TGCGCCAGCAGCAGGGGGACAGTCTCCTACGAGCAGTACTTC | CASSRGTVSYEQYF
TRBJ1-1 | TRBV18 | . | . | TGTGCCAGCTCACCGCAGGGTAGGACTGAAGCTTTCTTT | CASSPQGRTEAFF
TRBJ1-1 | TRBV5-6 | TRBD1 | once | TGTGCCAGCAGCTTCTCGCTCACAGGGGTTGAAGCTTTCTTT | CASSFSLTGVEAFF
TRBJ2-1 | TRBV9 | TRBD2 | . | TGTGCCAGCAGCCCTCCGACTAGCGGGAGTTGGGATGAGCAGTTCTTC | CASSPPTSGSWDEQFF
TRBJ2-3 | TRBV7-9 | . | . | TGTGCCAGCAGCTTAGTGCAGAGCACAGATACGCAGTATTTT | CASSLVQSTDTQYF
TRBJ2-7 | TRBV6-1 | . | . | TGTGCCAGCCACCCGGGACTGGACTACGAGCAGTACTTC | CASHPGLDYEQYF
TRBJ2-5 | TRBV7-8 | . | . | TGTGCCAGCAGCTTAAGAGTGAGAGAGACCCAGTACTTC | CASSLRVRETQYF
TRBJ2-1 | TRBV27 | . | . | TGTGCCAGCAGTCCGGGATCAGCCCACAATGAGCAGTTCTTC | CASSPGSAHNEQFF
TRBJ2-2 | TRBV7-2 | . | . | TGTGCCAGCAGCTTAGGACTAGTCTCCGGGGAGCTGTTTTTT | CASSLGLVSGELFF
TRBJ1-1 | TRBV4-2 | . | once | TGTGCCAGCAGCACGGGGGGCACTGAAGCTTTCTTT | CASSTGGTEAFF
TRBJ1-2 | TRBV6-5 | TRBD1 | . | TGTGCCAGCAGGACAGGGACGGGCTATGGCTACACCTTC | CASRTGTGYGYTF
TRBJ2-3 | TRBV11-2 | TRBD2 | . | TGTGCCAGCAGCTTAGAGGGTAGCGGGGGGTTTTCTACGCAGTATTTT | CASSLEGSGGFSTQYF
TRBJ1-4 | TRBV5-5 | . | . | TGTGCCAGCAGCCCAGCGACAACTAATGAAAAACTGTTTTTT | CASSPATTNEKLFF
TRBJ2-1 | TRBV6-6 | . | . | TGTGCCAGCAGCCCCCGGGAGAGGAATGAGCAGTTCTTC | CASSPRERNEQFF
TRBJ1-1 | TRBV18 | TRBD1 | . | TGTGCCAGCTCAGAAGGGGGCCAAGACACTGAAGCTTTCTTT | CASSEGGQDTEAFF
TRBJ1-2 | TRBV4-1 | TRBD1 | . | TGCGCCAGCAGCCATCCGGGACAGGGGAGCTATGGCTACACCTTC | CASSHPGQGSYGYTF
TRBJ2-1 | TRBV27 | . | . | TGTGCCAGCAGTTTGGTGGGCCGCGAGCAGTTCTTC | CASSLVGREQFF
TRBJ2-2 | TRBV5-1 | TRBD2 | . | TGCGCCAGCAGCTTGAGGGCGGGAGGTAACACCGGGGAGCTGTTTTTT | CASSLRAGGNTGELFF
TRBJ1-4 | TRBV6-1 | TRBD1 | . | TGTGCCAGCAGTTCTCAACAGGGGAACAATGAAAAACTGTTTTTT | CASSSQQGNNEKLFF
TRBJ2-2 | TRBV7-9 | . | . | TGTTCCAGCGCCCCGAGCGGGTGGGCCGGGGAGCTGTTTTTT | CSSAPSGWAGELFF
TRBJ1-1 | TRBV5-4 | TRBD1 | . | TGTGCCAGCAGCATCGGACAGGGGAACACTGAAGCTTTCTTT | CASSIGQGNTEAFF
TRBJ2-1 | TRBV28 | . | . | TGTGCCAGCAGTCCGCTAGGAGCTGAGCAGTTCTTC | CASSPLGAEQFF
TRBJ2-1 | TRBV5-1 | TRBD1 | . | TGCGCCAGCAGCCCCCTGGGACAGGGAGATGAGCAGTTCTTC | CASSPLGQGDEQFF
TRBJ1-2 | TRBV19 | . | . | TGTGCCAGTACCCAGGGGCCTGGCTACACCTTC | CASTQGPGYTF
TRBJ2-3 | TRBV10-3 | TRBD2 | . | TGTGCCATCAGTTCCACTAGCGCGACAGATACGCAGTATTTT | CAISSTSATDTQYF
TRBJ1-5 | TRBV7-6 | TRBD1 | . | TGTGCCAGCAGCTTAATGGGGACAGGGGCCGATCAACCCCAGCATTTT | CASSLMGTGADQPQHF
TRBJ2-5 | TRBV27 | TRBD1 | . | TGTGCCAGCAGCCTAAAGACAGGGGTTCCAGAGACCCAGTACTTC | CASSLKTGVPETQYF
TRBJ2-7 | TRBV27 | . | few | TGTGCCAGCAGTTTGCAGGGGCGACCCTACGAGCAGTACTTC | CASSLQGRPYEQYF
TRBJ2-7 | TRBV5-4 | . | . | TGTGCCAGCAGCCACAGGGACTCCTACGAGCAGTACTTC | CASSHRDSYEQYF
TRBJ2-2 | TRBV5-6 | . | . | TGTGCCAGCAGCTGGGGGGAGACCGGGGAGCTGTTTTTT | CASSWGETGELFF
TRBJ2-1 | TRBV28 | . | . | TGTGCCAGCAGCCCAGTCGCGGAGGGCCGAAACAATGAGCAGTTCTTC | CASSPVAEGRNNEQFF
TRBJ1-1 | TRBV7-6 | . | . | TGTGCCAGCAGGTCTCGGGGGGGAGTGAACACTGAAGCTTTCTTT | CASRSRGGVNTEAFF
TRBJ2-7 | TRBV14 | . | . | TGTGCCAGCAGCCAAGGCAGGATCGAGACCTACGAGCAGTACTTC | CASSQGRIETYEQYF
TRBJ2-1 | TRBV14 | TRBD2 | . | TGTGCCAGCAGCCAAGAAGGGACTAGTAGTGAGCAGTTCTTC | CASSQEGTSSEQFF
TRBJ2-1 | TRBV6-5 | TRBD1 | . | TGTGCCAGCAGTGACAGGGTATACAATGAGCAGTTCTTC | CASSDRVYNEQFF
TRBJ2-7 | TRBV5-6 | TRBD2 | once | TGTGCCAGCAGCTTCAAAGCGGGAGATTACGAGCAGTACTTC | CASSFKAGDYEQYF
TRBJ2-5 | TRBV5-1 | . | . | TGCGCCAGCCACCCCGGGGGATCTTCGGCTGCCGAGACCCAGTACTTC | CASHPGGSSAAETQYF
TRBJ2-5 | TRBV7-9 | TRBD1 | . | TGTGCCAGCAGCTTAGGGACAGGGTTTCGGGAGACCCAGTACTTC | CASSLGTGFRETQYF
TRBJ2-6 | TRBV18 | TRBD1 | . | TGTGCCAGCTCACCCTCCGACAGGGCGGCCTCTGGGGCCAACGTCCTGACTTTC | CASSPSDRAASGANVLTF
TRBJ2-1 | TRBV20-1 | . | . | TGCAGTTTAAGGGGGAATGAGCAGTTCTTC | CSLRGNEQFF
TRBJ2-7 | TRBV9 | . | . | TGTGCCAGCAGCGGCAACGAGGTCGAGCAGTACTTC | CASSGNEVEQYF
TRBJ2-1 | TRBV5-4 | TRBD2 | . | TGTGCCAGCAGCTTTAGCGGGAGGGTAGACAATGAGCAGTTCTTC | CASSFSGRVDNEQFF
TRBJ2-7 | TRBV7-9 | TRBD2 | . | TGTGCCAGCAGCGGGGGGGACGGTGAATCTTTCTACGAGCAGTACTTC | CASSGGDGESFYEQYF
TRBJ1-1 | TRBV7-2 | . | . | TGTGCCAGCAGCCGAATTGTTGGCAGGGGAGCTTTCTTT | CASSRIVGRGAFF
TRBJ1-6 | TRBV2 | TRBD1 | once | TGTGCCAGCAGCGACAGGGGATCCGGATCACCCCTCCACTTT | CASSDRGSGSPLHF
TRBJ1-5 | TRBV6-5 | TRBD1 | . | TGTGCCAGCAGTTCTGGGACAGGTCATAATCAGCCCCAGCATTTT | CASSSGTGHNQPQHF
TRBJ1-2 | TRBV28 | . | . | TGTGCCAGCAGGCGACAGGCTAACTATGGCTACACCTTC | CASRRQANYGYTF
TRBJ2-1 | TRBV28 | . | . | TGTGCCAGCAGTTTGTTATACAATGAGCAGTTCTTC | CASSLLYNEQFF
TRBJ2-2 | TRBV28 | . | . | TGTGCCAGCAGTTTCGTGGGAGGACTGAACACCGGGGAGCTGTTTTTT | CASSFVGGLNTGELFF